This T cell receptor (beta chain) stems from a study of cytomegalovirus exposure and HLA in healthy donors. Study information: In an early release, HLA-typed donors contributed tens of millions of unique TCR sequences. General study findings and limits: Productive rates of about 90% or about 30% were seen for most TCR beta V segments in an earlier analysis. Per a later analysis, about 18,000 TCR beta sequences showed association with HLA alleles at 0.05 false discovery rate.

Amplification used 60 Vbeta primers and 13 Jbeta primers. Using immunoSEQ multiplex PCR, the repertoire was profiled, and TCRdb retains in-frame clones only, with some absent. Of approximately 240,000 clones listed, around 80% are singletons. This clone has only a few counts. Its target is unknown. The source is a woman aged 40 to 49 in good health and CMV-seropositive. Sequencing was carried out using PBMCs.

The CDR3 DNA sequence: TGTGCCAGCAGCTTAGCGTCGGTGGAGGGCTATGGCTACACCTTC. Amino acid sequence: CASSLASVEGYGYTF. This chain connects TRBV11-1 to TRBJ1-2, with no clear D. The CDR3 covers 15 residues. The germline gives CDR1 SGHAT, CDR2 FQDESV (reference sequence). Trimming pared 0 bases from V and 4 bases from J, leaving 12 bases between.